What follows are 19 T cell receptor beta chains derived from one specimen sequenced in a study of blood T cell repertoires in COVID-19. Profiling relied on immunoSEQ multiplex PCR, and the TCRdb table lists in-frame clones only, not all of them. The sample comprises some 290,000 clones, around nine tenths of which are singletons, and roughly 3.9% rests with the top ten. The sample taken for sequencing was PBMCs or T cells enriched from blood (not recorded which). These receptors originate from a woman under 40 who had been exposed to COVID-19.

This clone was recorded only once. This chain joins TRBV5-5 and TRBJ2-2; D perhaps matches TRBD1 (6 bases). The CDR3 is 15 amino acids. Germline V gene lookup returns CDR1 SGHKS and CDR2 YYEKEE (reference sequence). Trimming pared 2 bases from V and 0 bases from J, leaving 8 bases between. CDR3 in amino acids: CASSLQGPNTGELFF. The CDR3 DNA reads TGTGCCAGCAGCTTACAGGGCCCGAACACCGGGGAGCTGTTTTTT.

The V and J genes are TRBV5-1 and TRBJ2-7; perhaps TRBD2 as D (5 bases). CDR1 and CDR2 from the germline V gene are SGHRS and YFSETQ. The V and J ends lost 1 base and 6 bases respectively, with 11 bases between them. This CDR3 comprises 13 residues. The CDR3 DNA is TGCGCCAGCAGCTTGCCTAGCCAATTCGAGCAGTACTTC. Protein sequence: CASSLPSQFEQYF. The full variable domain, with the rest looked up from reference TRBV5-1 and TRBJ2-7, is KAGVTQTPRYLIKTRGQQVTLSCSPISGHRSVSWYQQTPGQGLQFLFEYFSETQRNKGNFPGRFSGRQFSNSRSEMNVSTLELGDSALYLCASSLPSQFEQYFGPGTRLTVT.

The CDR3 protein is CASSWDRGQGAFF. CDR3 in DNA: TGTGCCAGCAGTTGGGACAGGGGGCAGGGAGCTTTCTTT. The chain recombines TRBV12-3 or TRBV12-4 with TRBJ1-1, with 12 bases matching TRBD1. V trimming: 4 bases; J trimming: 10 bases; junction bases outside the gene matches: 4. The CDR3 is 13 amino acids.

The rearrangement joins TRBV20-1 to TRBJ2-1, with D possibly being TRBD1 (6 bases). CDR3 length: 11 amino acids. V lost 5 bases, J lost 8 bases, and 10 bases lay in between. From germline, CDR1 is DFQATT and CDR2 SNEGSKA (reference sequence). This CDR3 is CSAHRVDEQFF. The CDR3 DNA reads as TGCAGTGCTCACAGGGTAGATGAGCAGTTCTTC.

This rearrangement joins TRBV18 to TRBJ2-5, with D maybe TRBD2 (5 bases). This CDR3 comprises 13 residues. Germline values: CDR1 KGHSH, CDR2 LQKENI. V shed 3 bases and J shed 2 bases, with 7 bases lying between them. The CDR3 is CASSPRDQETQYF. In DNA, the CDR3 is TGTGCCAGCTCACCGAGGGATCAAGAGACCCAGTACTTC. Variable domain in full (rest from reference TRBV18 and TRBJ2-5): NAGVMQNPRHLVRRRGQEARLRCSPMKGHSHVYWYRQLPEEGLKFMVYLQKENIIDESGMPKERFSAEFPKEGPSILRIQQVVRGDSAAYFCASSPRDQETQYFGPGTRLLVL.

This CDR3 is CASSFGGVQETQYF. CDR3 nucleotides: TGTGCCAGCAGCTTCGGCGGGGTCCAAGAGACCCAGTACTTC. V and J are TRBV7-9 and TRBJ2-5; tentatively, D is TRBD2 (6 bases). Trimming removed 3 bases at V and 1 base at J, with 9 bases between. The CDR3 extends over 14 amino acids. The V gene's germline CDR1 is SEHNR and CDR2 FQNEAQ (reference sequence).

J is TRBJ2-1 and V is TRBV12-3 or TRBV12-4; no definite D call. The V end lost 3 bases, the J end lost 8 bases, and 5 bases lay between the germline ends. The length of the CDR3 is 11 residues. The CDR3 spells CASSFLHEQFF. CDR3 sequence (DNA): TGTGCCAGCAGTTTTCTTCATGAGCAGTTCTTC.

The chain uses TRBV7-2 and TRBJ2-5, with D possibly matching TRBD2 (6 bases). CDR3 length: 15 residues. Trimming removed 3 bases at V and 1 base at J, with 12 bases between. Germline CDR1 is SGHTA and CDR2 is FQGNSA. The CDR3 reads CASSFTGAFQETQYF. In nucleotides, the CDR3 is TGTGCCAGCAGCTTCACGGGAGCCTTCCAAGAGACCCAGTACTTC.

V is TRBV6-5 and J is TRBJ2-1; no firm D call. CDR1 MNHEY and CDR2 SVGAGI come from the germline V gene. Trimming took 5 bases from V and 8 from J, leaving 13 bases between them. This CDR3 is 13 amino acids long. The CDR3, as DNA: TGTGCCAGCAGTCGACTGGGTTCACATGAGCAGTTCTTC. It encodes CASSRLGSHEQFF.

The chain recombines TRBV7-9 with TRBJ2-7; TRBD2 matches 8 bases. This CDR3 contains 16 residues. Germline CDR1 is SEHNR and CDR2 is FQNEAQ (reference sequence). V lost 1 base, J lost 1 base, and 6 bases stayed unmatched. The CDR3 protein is CASSLVALAASYEQYF. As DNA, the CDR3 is TGTGCCAGCAGCTTAGTGGCACTAGCGGCTTCCTACGAGCAGTACTTC.

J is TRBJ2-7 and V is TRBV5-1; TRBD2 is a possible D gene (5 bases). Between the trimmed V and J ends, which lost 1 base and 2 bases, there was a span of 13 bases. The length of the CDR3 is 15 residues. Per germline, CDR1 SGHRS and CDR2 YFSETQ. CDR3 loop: CASSLRDPEAYEQYF. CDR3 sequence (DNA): TGCGCCAGCAGCTTGAGAGACCCGGAGGCCTACGAGCAGTACTTC.

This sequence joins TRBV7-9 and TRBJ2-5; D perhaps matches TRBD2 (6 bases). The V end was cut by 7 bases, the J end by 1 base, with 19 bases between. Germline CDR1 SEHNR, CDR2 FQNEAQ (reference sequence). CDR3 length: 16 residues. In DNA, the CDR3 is TGTGCCAGCACCAATTATGGGAGGTCAGCCCAAGAGACCCAGTACTTC. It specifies CASTNYGRSAQETQYF.

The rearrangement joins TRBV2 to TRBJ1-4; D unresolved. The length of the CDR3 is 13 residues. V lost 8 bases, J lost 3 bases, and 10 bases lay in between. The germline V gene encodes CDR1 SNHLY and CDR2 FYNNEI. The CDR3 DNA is TGTGCCAGCTCGAGGCCGTCTAATGAAAAACTGTTTTTT. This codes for CASSRPSNEKLFF. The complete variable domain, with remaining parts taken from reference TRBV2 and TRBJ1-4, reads EPEVTQTPSHQVTQMGQEVILRCVPISNHLYFYWYRQILGQKVEFLVSFYNNEISEKSEIFDDQFSVERPDGSNFTLKIRSTKLEDSAMYFCASSRPSNEKLFFGSGTQLSVL.

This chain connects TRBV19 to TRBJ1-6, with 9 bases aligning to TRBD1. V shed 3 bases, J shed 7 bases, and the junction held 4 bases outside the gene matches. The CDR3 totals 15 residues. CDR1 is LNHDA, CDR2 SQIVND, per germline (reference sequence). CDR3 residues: CASSIRDRANSPLHF. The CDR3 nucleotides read TGTGCCAGTAGTATTAGGGACAGGGCGAATTCACCCCTCCACTTT.

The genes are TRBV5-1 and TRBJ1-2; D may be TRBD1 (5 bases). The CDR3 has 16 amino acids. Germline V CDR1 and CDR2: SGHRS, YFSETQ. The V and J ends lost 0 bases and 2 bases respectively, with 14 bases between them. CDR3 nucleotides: TGCGCCAGCAGCTTGGCCCCGCGGAAGGGGAACTATGGCTACACCTTC. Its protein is CASSLAPRKGNYGYTF.

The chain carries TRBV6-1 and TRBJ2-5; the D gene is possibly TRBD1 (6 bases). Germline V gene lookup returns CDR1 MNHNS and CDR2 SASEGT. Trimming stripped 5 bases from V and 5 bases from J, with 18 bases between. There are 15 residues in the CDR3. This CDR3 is CASSPRDTWGETQYF. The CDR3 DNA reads TGTGCCAGCAGTCCCCGGGACACCTGGGGGGAGACCCAGTACTTC.

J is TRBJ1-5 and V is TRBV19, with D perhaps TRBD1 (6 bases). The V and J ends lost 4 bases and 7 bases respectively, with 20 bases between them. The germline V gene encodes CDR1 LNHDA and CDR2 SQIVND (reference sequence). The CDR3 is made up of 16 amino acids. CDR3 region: CASSKPPGARQQPQHF. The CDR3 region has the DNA TGTGCCAGTAGTAAACCTCCAGGGGCGCGGCAGCAGCCCCAGCATTTT.

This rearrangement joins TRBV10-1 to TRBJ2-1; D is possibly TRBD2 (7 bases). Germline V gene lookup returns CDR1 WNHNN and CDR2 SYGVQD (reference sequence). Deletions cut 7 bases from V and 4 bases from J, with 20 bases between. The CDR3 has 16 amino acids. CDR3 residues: CASIGVEGGSYNEQFF. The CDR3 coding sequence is TGCGCCAGCATAGGGGTGGAGGGGGGGAGTTACAATGAGCAGTTCTTC.

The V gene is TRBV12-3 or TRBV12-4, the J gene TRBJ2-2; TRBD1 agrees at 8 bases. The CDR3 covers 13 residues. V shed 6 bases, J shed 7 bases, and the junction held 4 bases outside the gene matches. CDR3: CASSRTGHGELFF. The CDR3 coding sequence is TGTGCCAGCAGCAGGACAGGGCACGGGGAGCTGTTTTTT.